This T cell receptor (beta chain) originates from a study of cytomegalovirus exposure and HLA in healthy donors. The study sampled nominally healthy donors, though unrecorded immune exposures were likely. General study results and limits: Prior analysis indicated that the majority of TCR beta V segments exhibited productivity approximately 90% or approximately 30% of the time. Indistinguishability led to the exclusion of some V segments, TRBV6-2 and TRBV6-3 included.

Primers included in the PCR were 60 Vbeta and 13 Jbeta primers. TCRdb's table, derived via immunoSEQ multiplex PCR, lists solely in-frame clones and lacks some. Among 140,000 or so clones listed, 76% were seen once. The CDR3 runs 14 residues. Germline V gene lookup returns CDR1 WNHNN and CDR2 SYGVQD (reference sequence). Between the trimmed V and J ends, which lost 6 bases and 9 bases, there was a span of 15 bases. This clone was recorded a few times. The antigen is unknown. The sequenced material came from PBMCs. The chain combines TRBV10-1 with TRBJ1-6; a possible D gene is TRBD1 (6 bases). This TCR was sampled from a middle-aged woman in good health and CMV-seronegative. The chain's CDR3 is CASSLGQGGSPLHF. For the CDR3, the DNA is TGCGCCAGCAGCCTGGGACAAGGAGGTTCACCCCTCCACTTT.